These 32 T cell receptor beta chains originate from one sample sequenced in a study of blood T cell repertoires in COVID-19. Assay used: immunoSEQ multiplex PCR; TCRdb lists only in-frame clones, some missing. The data show 60,000 to 90,000 clones, with around 85% seen just once and around 5% held by the top ten. Sample: peripheral blood. The source of these receptors is a woman at least 80 years old with active or convalescent COVID-19.

This rearrangement joins TRBV19 to TRBJ1-5, with 7 bases lining up with TRBD1. The CDR3 is made up of 14 amino acids. The V gene end was trimmed by 7 bases and the J gene end by 2 bases; junction bases not matched to a gene: 5. Germline values: CDR1 LNHDA, CDR2 SQIVND (reference sequence). In DNA form, the CDR3 reads TGTGCCAGTAAGACAGGGCCGGGCAATCAGCCCCAGCATTTT. It encodes CASKTGPGNQPQHF. The full variable domain, completed using reference TRBV19 and TRBJ1-5, is DGGITQSPKYLFRKEGQNVTLSCEQNLNHDAMYWYRQDPGQGLRLIYYSQIVNDFQKGDIAEGYSVSREKKESFPLTVTSAQKNPTAFYLCASKTGPGNQPQHFGDGTRLSIL.

The chain links TRBV3-1 (or the pseudogene TRBV3-2) to TRBJ1-1; the match to TRBD1 covers 9 bases. V shed 5 bases, J shed 7 bases, and the junction held 8 bases outside the gene matches. The CDR3 loop spans 14 amino acids. The germline CDR1 and CDR2 sequences are LGHDT and YNNKEL (reference sequence). The chain's CDR3 is CASSSGTGNGEAFF. The CDR3 coding sequence is TGTGCCAGCAGCTCAGGGACAGGGAATGGTGAAGCTTTCTTT.

This rearrangement joins TRBV7-9 to TRBJ2-1, with 8 bases lining up with TRBD2. Germline loops: CDR1 SEHNR, CDR2 FQNEAQ (reference sequence). V was clipped by 5 bases and J by 3 bases; unmatched bases: 15. This CDR3 region has 18 residues. The CDR3 sequence is CASSPPLGAGGIYNEQFF. The CDR3 DNA is TGTGCCAGCAGCCCTCCGCTAGGGGCGGGGGGTATCTACAATGAGCAGTTCTTC.

The rearrangement joins TRBV11-2 to TRBJ2-4, with 12 positions matching TRBD2. Trimming removed 6 bases from V and 0 bases from J; junction bases left unmatched: 6. CDR3 length: 17 amino acids. Germline V gives CDR1 SGHAT, CDR2 FQNNGV. The CDR3 bases are TGTGCCAGCAGGCTAGCGGGGGGGCTTCAAGCCAAAAACATTCAGTACTTC. The encoded protein is CASRLAGGLQAKNIQYF. The full variable domain, rest sourced from reference TRBV11-2 and TRBJ2-4, is EAGVAQSPRYKIIEKRQSVAFWCNPISGHATLYWYQQILGQGPKLLIQFQNNGVVDDSQLPKDRFSAERLKGVDSTLKIQPAKLEDSAVYLCASRLAGGLQAKNIQYFGAGTRLSVL.

V usage is TRBV7-2 and J usage is TRBJ2-5; possibly TRBD2 for D (6 bases). The V end was cut by 1 base, the J end by 9 bases, with 12 bases between. The germline V gene encodes CDR1 SGHTA and CDR2 FQGNSA. CDR3 length equals 13 residues. CDR3 in amino acids: CASSLGGGPAQYF. In DNA, the CDR3 is TGTGCCAGCAGCTTAGGGGGAGGCCCGGCCCAGTACTTC.

The chain carries TRBV6-5 and TRBJ2-3, with 8 positions matching TRBD1. After removal of 6 bases from V and 6 bases from J, the junction contained 11 bases not matched to a gene. The germline V gene has CDR1 MNHEY and CDR2 SVGAGI. The CDR3 contains 15 residues. CDR3 coding DNA: TGTGCCAGCAGCTTACAGGGGGGAGGTATCGATACGCAGTATTTT. Protein: CASSLQGGGIDTQYF.

The chain has TRBV5-5 and TRBJ2-1; 12 bases match TRBD1. CDR3 length: 14 amino acids. Germline V gene data show CDR1 as SGHKS and CDR2 as YYEKEE (reference sequence). V lost 4 bases to trimming and J lost 7 bases; unmatched junction nucleotides: 3. The CDR3: CASSRDRGLNEQFF. CDR3 bases: TGTGCCAGCAGCCGGGACAGGGGGCTGAATGAGCAGTTCTTC.

The chain recombines TRBV29-1 with TRBJ2-7; 9 bases line up with TRBD1. Trimming cost V 2 bases and J 4 bases; bases outside gene matches: 3. Germline V lookup: CDR1 SQVTM, CDR2 ANQGSEA. This CDR3 is 13 amino acids long. The CDR3 region has the DNA TGCAGCGTTGAAACGACAGGGGGGTACGAGCAGTACTTC. Translated, it gives CSVETTGGYEQYF.

CDR3 coding DNA: TGTGCCAGCAGAAGAACAGGGGTCGTAGAGACCCAGTACTTC. Translation: CASRRTGVVETQYF. V gene TRBV7-9 combines with J gene TRBJ2-5, with 7 bases that match TRBD1. V gave up 6 bases and J gave up 4 bases; unmatched junction bases: 8. Germline CDR1 SEHNR, CDR2 FQNEAQ (reference sequence). The CDR3 is made up of 14 amino acids.

The rearrangement uses TRBV18 and TRBJ1-4, with D possibly being TRBD1 (5 bases). The V end was cut by 6 bases, the J end by 8 bases, with 13 bases between. Per germline, CDR1 KGHSH and CDR2 LQKENI. The CDR3 totals 13 residues. The chain's CDR3 is CASSPGAGEKLFF. The CDR3 DNA is TGTGCCAGCTCCCCCGGGGCGGGGGAAAAACTGTTTTTT.

The J gene is TRBJ1-2, the V gene TRBV7-9; 8 bases agree with TRBD1. This CDR3 contains 15 residues. CDR1 SEHNR and CDR2 FQNEAQ come from the germline V gene (reference sequence). Losses at the gene ends were 1 base for V and 8 bases for J; bases not matched to a gene: 9. The CDR3 coding sequence is TGTGCCAGCAGCTTAGGAACATCCGACAGGGGCGGCTACACCTTC. Translating it yields CASSLGTSDRGGYTF.

The chain uses TRBV30 and TRBJ2-3; 8 bases agree with TRBD1. The germline V gene encodes CDR1 GTSNPN and CDR2 SVGIG (reference sequence). The CDR3 loop spans 15 amino acids. V was pared by 2 bases and J by 6 bases, with 10 bases of the junction left unmatched. As DNA, the CDR3 is TGTGCCTGGAGTTCCGGACAGGGAGCGTTGGATACGCAGTATTTT. Translated: CAWSSGQGALDTQYF. Variable domain in full (rest from reference TRBV30 and TRBJ2-3): SQTIHQWPATLVQPVGSPLSLECTVEGTSNPNLYWYRQAAGRGLQLLFYSVGIGQISSEVPQNLSASRPQDRQFILSSKKLLLSDSGFYLCAWSSGQGALDTQYFGPGTRLTVL.

The V call is TRBV7-2, the J call TRBJ2-1; 10 bases are shared with TRBD2. The CDR3 has 15 amino acids. V lost 2 bases to trimming and J lost 4 bases; unmatched junction nucleotides: 2. Per germline, CDR1 SGHTA and CDR2 FQGNSA. In nucleotides, the CDR3 is TGTGCCAGCAGCTTAAGCGGGGGGGAGTACAATGAGCAGTTCTTC. Protein product: CASSLSGGEYNEQFF. The full variable domain, its missing parts supplied by reference TRBV7-2 and TRBJ2-1, is GAGVSQSPSNKVTEKGKDVELRCDPISGHTALYWYRQSLGQGLEFLIYFQGNSAPDKSGLPSDRFSAERTGGSVSTLTIQRTQQEDSAVYLCASSLSGGEYNEQFFGPGTRLTVL.

The chain couples TRBV3-1 (or the pseudogene TRBV3-2) to TRBJ2-1; 11 bases match TRBD2. Germline CDR1 reads LGHDT; CDR2 reads YNNKEL (reference sequence). The J segment lost 9 bases and the V segment lost 5 bases, leaving 9 bases of the junction unmatched. The CDR3 covers 15 residues. The CDR3 sequence: CASSAYTGTSGEQFF. CDR3 bases: TGTGCCAGCAGCGCATACACCGGGACTAGCGGTGAGCAGTTCTTC.

The rearrangement links TRBV18 to TRBJ2-7, with 8 bases matching TRBD2. The CDR3 loop spans 15 amino acids. The V segment lost 6 bases and the J segment 2 bases; nucleotides outside the gene matches: 9. Germline CDR1 and CDR2: KGHSH and LQKENI. The chain's CDR3 is CASSPGGGRTYEQYF. DNA for the CDR3: TGTGCCAGCTCCCCTGGCGGGGGGCGAACCTACGAGCAGTACTTC.

This chain joins TRBV7-8 and TRBJ2-7; 10 nucleotides line up with TRBD1. The germline CDR1 and CDR2 sequences are SGHVS and FQNEAQ. Losses at the gene ends were 3 bases for V and 5 bases for J; bases not matched to a gene: 10. The CDR3 runs 16 residues. The CDR3 here is CASSFGGQGVRNEQYF. The DNA of the CDR3 is TGTGCCAGCAGCTTCGGCGGACAGGGGGTGAGGAACGAGCAGTACTTC.

V gene TRBV6-2 or TRBV6-3 combines with J gene TRBJ2-4; 9 bases are a match to TRBD1. The junction had 5 bases not matched to a gene; V was cut back by 4 bases and J by 1 base. CDR1 MNHEY and CDR2 SVGEGT come from the germline V gene. The CDR3 spans 16 residues. The CDR3 spells CASSWTGARAKNIQYF. The CDR3 DNA is TGTGCCAGCAGTTGGACAGGGGCGAGGGCCAAAAACATTCAGTACTTC.

The chain employs TRBV6-6 and TRBJ2-2, with 15 nucleotides matching TRBD2. Germline V gene sequence: CDR1 MNHNY, CDR2 SVGAGI (reference sequence). V shed 5 bases and J 0 bases; nucleotides not matched to a gene: 10. The CDR3 spans 20 residues. CDR3 loop: CASSPGLAGGVLTNTGELFF. DNA for the CDR3: TGTGCCAGCAGTCCGGGACTAGCGGGGGGCGTCCTAACGAACACCGGGGAGCTGTTTTTT.

The J gene is TRBJ2-5, the V gene TRBV6-6; TRBD2 agrees at 8 bases. The CDR3 covers 14 residues. With V trimmed by 0 bases and J by 6 bases, 3 bases remained unmatched. Germline CDR1 is MNHNY and CDR2 is SVGAGI (reference sequence). The CDR3 nucleotides are TGTGCCAGCAGTTACTCGACTAGCGCGAAGACCCAGTACTTC. This gives the protein CASSYSTSAKTQYF.

This clone occurred once. The CDR3 DNA reads TGTGCCAGCAGCCCGGGACTGAACACCGGGGAGCTGTTTTTT. Its protein is CASSPGLNTGELFF. This sequence joins TRBV9 and TRBJ2-2; maybe TRBD2 (6 bases). Germline V gene sequence: CDR1 SGDLS, CDR2 YYNGEE. Trimming shortened V by 4 bases and J by 1 base, and 8 bases separated the two germline ends. This CDR3 region has 14 residues.

With respect to this clone: No DNA is shown, since the ends of the CDR3 on it are uncertain; the CDR3 is the one TCRdb lists. This rearrangement joins TRBV30 to TRBJ1-1; the table's D gene call, TRBD1, was not cross checked with the DNA. The CDR3 is 13 amino acids long, termini counted. Germline values: CDR1 GTSNPN, CDR2 SVGIG (reference sequence). CDR3: CAWSVGGGAGTFF.

This clone was counted once. This chain connects TRBV30 to TRBJ2-2, with 9 bases aligning to TRBD1. The length of the CDR3 is 14 residues. CDR1 and CDR2 (germline): GTSNPN, SVGIG (reference sequence). Trimming cost V 1 base and J 6 bases; bases outside gene matches: 3. The CDR3 here is CAWSGDRGAGELFF. Here the CDR3 DNA reads TGTGCCTGGAGTGGCGACAGGGGGGCCGGGGAGCTGTTTTTT.

This clone has a single count. The V and J genes are TRBV5-5 and TRBJ1-5; D is undetermined. The germline V gene encodes CDR1 SGHKS and CDR2 YYEKEE (reference sequence). The germline V and J ends were trimmed by 0 bases and 4 bases, with 5 bases remaining between them. CDR3 length: 13 residues. Here the CDR3 DNA reads TGTGCCAGCAGCTTGGGGGCAAATCAGCCCCAGCATTTT. This sequence encodes CASSLGANQPQHF.

The DNA for the CDR3 is TGTGCCAGCAGCTTAACCGGTCAGGGGGGATCCTACGAGCAGTACTTC. Its protein is CASSLTGQGGSYEQYF. The J gene is TRBJ2-7, the V gene TRBV7-2; D is possibly TRBD1 (7 bases). This CDR3 region has 16 residues. Trimming left V 2 bases short and J 1 base short, with 15 bases between. Germline V gene data show CDR1 as SGHTA and CDR2 as FQGNSA.

There are a few counts of this clone. The gene calls are TRBV4-3 and TRBJ2-6, with D maybe TRBD2 (6 bases). Germline CDR1 is LGHNA and CDR2 is YSLEER. The CDR3 loop spans 20 amino acids. V was pared by 0 bases and J by 0 bases, with 18 bases between. CDR3 nucleotides: TGCGCCAGCAGCCAAGAAAGGTCGGGAGAGAGGAGCTCTGGGGCCAACGTCCTGACTTTC. Encoded protein: CASSQERSGERSSGANVLTF.

V gene TRBV4-1 combines with J gene TRBJ2-3; TRBD2 agrees at 10 bases. The germline CDR1 and CDR2 sequences are MGHRA and YSYEKL. V dropped 5 bases and J dropped 0; count of bases not matched to a gene: 2. The CDR3 is 15 residues long. CDR3 sequence: CASSKTSGSTDTQYF. The CDR3 DNA is TGCGCCAGCAGCAAGACTAGCGGGAGCACAGATACGCAGTATTTT.

This clone has a single count. V usage is TRBV5-1 and J usage is TRBJ2-2; TRBD2 might be the D (5 bases). V was trimmed by 4 bases and J by 6 bases, leaving 13 bases between them. The CDR3 runs 14 residues. The germline gives CDR1 SGHRS, CDR2 YFSETQ. As DNA, the CDR3 is TGCGCCAGCAGCGAGGGATCGCTAGCCGGGGAGCTGTTTTTT. Amino acid sequence: CASSEGSLAGELFF.

The chain is built from TRBV5-6 and TRBJ2-2; 9 nucleotides agree with TRBD1. Germline CDR1 reads SGHDT; CDR2 reads YYEEEE. Trimming took 4 bases from V and 0 from J; bases not matched to a gene: 1. The CDR3 totals 15 residues. The CDR3 nucleotides read TGTGCCAGCAGCCGACAGGGGGCGAACACCGGGGAGCTGTTTTTT. Its translation is CASSRQGANTGELFF.

To note about this clone: The junction does not match germline at one end; this may be a read error. The chain is built from TRBV28 and TRBJ2-5; 7 nucleotides agree with TRBD2. Per germline, CDR1 MDHEN and CDR2 SYDVKM. The CDR3 length is 15 residues. CDR3 DNA: TGTGTCAGCAGTTCCCCCGGCGGGAGAGCAGAGACCCAGTACTTC. Translation gives CVSSSPGGRAETQYF.

The V gene is TRBV28, the J gene TRBJ1-5; 9 bases fit TRBD1. The germline V gene has CDR1 MDHEN and CDR2 SYDVKM. The CDR3 loop spans 15 amino acids. The V segment lost 6 bases and the J segment 4 bases; nucleotides outside the gene matches: 7. CDR3 DNA: TGTGCCAGCAGGTCATCCGGGACAGGGAATCAGCCCCAGCATTTT. Amino acids: CASRSSGTGNQPQHF.

The chain joins TRBV27 to TRBJ2-1; D ambiguous. V lost 3 bases and J lost 2, with 11 bases in between. This CDR3 is 15 amino acids long. Germline V gene data show CDR1 as MNHEY and CDR2 as SMNVEV (reference sequence). The CDR3 loop reads CASSLARNPYNEQFF. The CDR3 DNA follows: TGTGCCAGCAGTTTGGCGCGGAACCCCTACAATGAGCAGTTCTTC.

The V call is TRBV27, the J call TRBJ2-2; TRBD1 might be the D (5 bases). The CDR3 is 14 residues long. Looked up from germline, CDR1 is MNHEY and CDR2 is SMNVEV (reference sequence). V lost 5 bases, J lost 8 bases, and 15 bases lay in between. Here the CDR3 reads CASSQQGVWGELFF. The CDR3 region has the DNA TGTGCCAGCAGTCAGCAGGGTGTATGGGGGGAGCTGTTTTTT.